Shown below are 2 T cell receptor beta chains from a single sample sequenced in a study of blood T cell repertoires in COVID-19. TCRdb's copy holds only in-frame clones and misses some; the assay was immunoSEQ multiplex PCR. Here the sample spans around 150,000 clones, about 86% being singletons. The source material was PBMCs or T cells enriched from blood (not recorded which). These receptors were obtained from a man aged 50 to 60 who had recovered from COVID-19.

CDR3 residues: CASSRQDNTEAFF. CDR3 nucleotide sequence: TGTGCCAGCTCACGACAGGATAACACTGAAGCTTTCTTT. The J gene is TRBJ1-1, the V gene TRBV18, with D possibly TRBD1 on 6 matching bases. The CDR3 is 13 amino acids. The germline V gene has CDR1 KGHSH and CDR2 LQKENI. The V end was cut by 4 bases, the J end by 2 bases, with 8 bases between.

The genes are TRBV19 and TRBJ2-5, with 7 bases fitting TRBD1. The length of the CDR3 is 16 residues. Per the germline V gene, CDR1 is LNHDA and CDR2 is SQIVND (reference sequence). V lost 4 bases and J lost 2; bases outside the gene matches: 10. CDR3 DNA sequence: TGTGCCAGTAGTAGGCGGGCCTCCAGGGGGCAAGAGACCCAGTACTTC. This translates into CASSRRASRGQETQYF. The full variable domain, with the rest looked up from reference TRBV19 and TRBJ2-5, is DGGITQSPKYLFRKEGQNVTLSCEQNLNHDAMYWYRQDPGQGLRLIYYSQIVNDFQKGDIAEGYSVSREKKESFPLTVTSAQKNPTAFYLCASSRRASRGQETQYFGPGTRLLVL.